Sequencing of this T cell receptor beta chain was carried out in a study of cytomegalovirus exposure and HLA in healthy donors. In regard to this clone: Its matching antigen is unknown.

Study observations and caveats: In an earlier analysis, productive rearrangement rates for most beta V segments clustered near 87% or 30%. The authors later linked a missense DCLRE1C variant to TCR beta V- and J-gene trimming. The presence/absence work took it that sequencing depth was about the same across donors.

The ends were cut back, 6 bases at V and 11 bases at J, with 22 bases in the middle. There are 14 residues in the CDR3. Looked up from germline, CDR1 is MNHEY and CDR2 is SMNVEV (reference sequence). PCR involved 60 Vbeta and 13 Jbeta primers. Assay: immunoSEQ multiplex PCR; the TCRdb copy retains only in-frame clones and omits some. The table includes some 150,000 clones, 65% to 90% detected once. The V gene is TRBV27, the J gene TRBJ2-5, with D possibly matching TRBD1 (6 bases). Sequences were obtained from PBMCs. The source is a woman aged 25 to 39 in good health and CMV-seronegative. CDR3 in amino acids: CASSNDPRGQQQYF. As DNA, the CDR3 is TGTGCCAGCAGCAATGATCCCCGCGGACAGCAGCAGTACTTC.